The 2 T cell receptor beta chains given below trace back to one sample, sequenced in a study of shared clonotypes between healthy human individuals. Repertoires were generated with immunoSEQ multiplex PCR, while TCRdb's copy carries only in-frame clones and drops some. This table has around 1.6 million clones, 95% to 99% appearing once. Sequencing was performed on naive CD4+ T cells sorted from blood. Indicated subset: CD45RA+ positively selected. Receptor source: a man in his thirties or forties in good health.

V and J are TRBV19 and TRBJ2-5, with D possibly matching TRBD1 (6 bases). The CDR3 loop spans 13 amino acids. The V gene's germline CDR1 is LNHDA and CDR2 SQIVND (reference sequence). Trimming removed 1 base at V and 8 bases at J, with 11 bases between. CDR3 sequence: CASSIGTGITQYF. For the CDR3, the DNA is TGTGCCAGTAGTATAGGTACAGGGATTACCCAGTACTTC.

The CDR3 DNA is TGTGCCAGCTCACCGGGAATTGACAGAGACGGGACCCAGTACTTC. Amino acids: CASSPGIDRDGTQYF. The V and J genes are TRBV18 and TRBJ2-5, with D possibly matching TRBD1 (5 bases). The CDR3 has 15 amino acids. Germline V lookup: CDR1 KGHSH, CDR2 LQKENI. V was clipped by 3 bases and J by 7 bases, with 18 bases between them.